Listed below are T cell receptor beta chains from one sample, sequenced in a study of neoadjuvant anti-PD-1 for oral cavity cancer. Sequencing used immunoSEQ multiplex PCR; TCRdb keeps in-frame clones, though not all of them. Found here are approximately 83,000 clones, about four fifths of them singletons; the top ten hold about 2.9%. Here the sequenced sample was PBMCs, taken before nivolumab (anti-PD-1) treatment. The receptors originated from a person aged 35 to 85 with oral cavity squamous cell carcinoma. Each CDR3 is given with its conserved first and last residue. The order of the fields is CDR3 protein, CDR3 DNA, J gene, V gene, clone size, D gene. D genes are given only for firm matches. A clone size is listed for some rows: how often the clone was seen (once, few, many), or a class if it is expanded.

CASSEQSDEQFF	TGTGCCAGCAGTGAACAAAGCGATGAGCAGTTCTTC	TRBJ2-1	TRBV6-1	NA	NA
CASSFATGGLGSYEQYF	TGCGCCAGCAGCTTTGCCACAGGGGGCCTGGGCTCCTACGAGCAGTACTTC	TRBJ2-7	TRBV5-1	NA	TRBD1
CASSVVGQGQAFF	TGTGCCAGCAGCGTTGTCGGACAGGGCCAAGCTTTCTTT	TRBJ1-1	TRBV7-3	few	TRBD1
CASSLDLGNSNQPQHF	TGTGCCAGCAGCTTAGATCTAGGGAATAGCAATCAGCCCCAGCATTTT	TRBJ1-5	TRBV7-9	once	NA
CASRRFITGAKDEQYF	TGCGCCAGCAGGCGCTTCATCACCGGGGCTAAGGACGAGCAGTACTTC	TRBJ2-7	TRBV10-2	NA	NA
CASSQGRPTDTQYF	TGTGCCAGCAGTCAGGGCCGCCCCACAGATACGCAGTATTTT	TRBJ2-3	TRBV6-5	NA	NA
CSARWGVGYTF	TGCAGTGCTAGGTGGGGGGTTGGCTACACCTTC	TRBJ1-2	TRBV20-1	NA	NA
CASRTKDVNTEAFF	TGTGCCAGCAGGACTAAGGATGTGAACACTGAAGCTTTCTTT	TRBJ1-1	TRBV7-9	NA	NA
CASSLGLPTNTGELFF	TGCGCCAGCAGCTTGGGACTTCCTACCAACACCGGGGAGCTGTTTTTT	TRBJ2-2	TRBV5-1	NA	NA
CAWSSSGTDTQYF	TGTGCCTGGAGCTCTAGCGGCACAGATACGCAGTATTTT	TRBJ2-3	TRBV30	NA	NA
CAWTGFAVETQYF	TGTGCCTGGACGGGCTTTGCCGTGGAGACCCAGTACTTC	TRBJ2-5	TRBV30	NA	NA